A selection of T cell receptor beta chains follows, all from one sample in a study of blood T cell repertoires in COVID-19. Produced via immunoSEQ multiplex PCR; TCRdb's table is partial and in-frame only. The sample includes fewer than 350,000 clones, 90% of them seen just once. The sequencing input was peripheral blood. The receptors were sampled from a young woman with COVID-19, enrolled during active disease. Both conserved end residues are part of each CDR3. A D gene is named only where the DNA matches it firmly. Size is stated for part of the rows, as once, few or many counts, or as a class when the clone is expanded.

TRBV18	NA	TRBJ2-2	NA	TGTGCCAGCTCACCCGTCTTTGAAGGCGGGGACACCGGGGAGCTGTTTTTT	CASSPVFEGGDTGELFF
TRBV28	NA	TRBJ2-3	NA	TGTGCCAGCAGCCCCGGAGAAATGAGCGGATTCCATACGCAGTATTTT	CASSPGEMSGFHTQYF
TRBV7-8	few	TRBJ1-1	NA	TGTGCCAGCAGCCCTAGATTGAACACTGAAGCTTTCTTT	CASSPRLNTEAFF
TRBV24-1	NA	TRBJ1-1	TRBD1	TGTGCCACCAGTCAGGGGGCCATGAACACTGAAGCTTTCTTT	CATSQGAMNTEAFF
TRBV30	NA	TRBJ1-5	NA	TGTGCCTGGAAAGGGGGTAGCAATCAGCCCCAGCATTTT	CAWKGGSNQPQHF
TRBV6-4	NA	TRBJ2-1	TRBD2	TGTGCCAGCAGTGAATTAGCGGGAGGGTTTTACAATGAGCAGTTCTTC	CASSELAGGFYNEQFF
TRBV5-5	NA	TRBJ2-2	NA	TGTGCCAGCAGCTCAACTTTACCCACCGGGGAGCTGTTTTTT	CASSSTLPTGELFF
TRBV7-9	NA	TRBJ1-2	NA	TGTGCCAGCAGCTTAGCGGCGGGACGGAACTATGGCTACACCTTC	CASSLAAGRNYGYTF
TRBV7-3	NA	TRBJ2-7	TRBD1	TGTGCCAGCAGCCCATCCGGGACAGGGGAGGAGCAGTACTTC	CASSPSGTGEEQYF
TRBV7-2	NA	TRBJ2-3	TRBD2	TGTGCCAGCAGCTCTAGTCCTAGCGGAGCCACAGATACGCAGTATTTT	CASSSSPSGATDTQYF
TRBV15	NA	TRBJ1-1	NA	TGTGCCACCAGCAGAGACAGAGACAGGAACACTGAAGCTTTCTTT	CATSRDRDRNTEAFF
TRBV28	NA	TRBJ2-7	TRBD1	TGTGCCAGCAGTTCACCCGGGACAGGGGCCTACGAGCAGTACTTC	CASSSPGTGAYEQYF
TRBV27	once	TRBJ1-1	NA	TGTGCCAGCAGTTTTGGGGGCGTCACTGAAGCTTTCTTT	CASSFGGVTEAFF
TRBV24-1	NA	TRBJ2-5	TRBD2	TGTGCCACCAGTGATTGGGACTCGGGGGGAGAGACCCAGTACTTC	CATSDWDSGGETQYF
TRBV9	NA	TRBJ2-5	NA	TGTGCCAGCAGCGCCGGGGGGCAGGGGGCAGGAGAGACCCAGTACTTC	CASSAGGQGAGETQYF
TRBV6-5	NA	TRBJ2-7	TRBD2	TGTGCCAGCAGTTACGGGAGCGGGACGGGCGAGCAGTACTTC	CASSYGSGTGEQYF
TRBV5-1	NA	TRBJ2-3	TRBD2	TGCGCCAGCAGCTTGGGTAGCGGGAGGGTTACAGATACGCAGTATTTT	CASSLGSGRVTDTQYF
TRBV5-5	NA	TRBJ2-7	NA	TGTGCCAGCAGCTGGGGGGGTACAGGGTTCTATCCCTACGAGCAGTACTTC	CASSWGGTGFYPYEQYF
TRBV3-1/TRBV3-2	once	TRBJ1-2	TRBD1	TGTGCCAGCAGCCCCGGACAGGGGGGAATCTATGGCTACACCTTC	CASSPGQGGIYGYTF
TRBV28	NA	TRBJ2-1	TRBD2	TGTGCCAGCAGTCCCGGGACTAGTTTTTTCGGGGGACAGTTCTTC	CASSPGTSFFGGQFF
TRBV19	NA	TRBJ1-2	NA	TGTGCCAGTAGTACCCACGCGAAGGTGGGGGCGGGTGGCTACACCTTC	CASSTHAKVGAGGYTF
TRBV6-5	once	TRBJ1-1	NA	TGTGCCAGCAGTTCTCGAGGTATTTCCACTGAAGCTTTCTTT	CASSSRGISTEAFF
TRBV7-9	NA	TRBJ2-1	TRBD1	TGTGCCAGCAGGCGAGTGGGGGACAGGCTAAATGAGCAGTTCTTC	CASRRVGDRLNEQFF
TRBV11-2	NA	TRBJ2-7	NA	TGTGCCAGCAGCTTAGAGACAGTGGTTAAAACCTACGAGCAGTACTTC	CASSLETVVKTYEQYF
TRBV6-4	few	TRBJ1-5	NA	TGTGCCAGCAGTGACCAACAGGGACGCCACTGTAGCAATCAGCCCCAGCATTTT	CASSDQQGRHCSNQPQHF
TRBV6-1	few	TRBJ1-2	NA	TGTGCCAGCAGCGAATTGGGAGACAGGATCCCTTATGGCTACACCTTC	CASSELGDRIPYGYTF
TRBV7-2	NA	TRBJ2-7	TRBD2	TGTGCCAGCAGTAGCCCCCTAGCGGGGGTGTCCTACGAGCAGTACTTC	CASSSPLAGVSYEQYF
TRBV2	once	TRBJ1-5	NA	TGTGCCAGCACAGGGGTTGGTCAGCCCCAGCATTTT	CASTGVGQPQHF
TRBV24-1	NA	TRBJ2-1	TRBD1	TGTGCCACCAGTGATGCGGGACAGGGCTCGAATGAGCAGTTCTTC	CATSDAGQGSNEQFF
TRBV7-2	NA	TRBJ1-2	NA	TGTGCCAGCAGCTTAAGGGTTACAGGAGGGGTCAACTATGGCTACACCTTC	CASSLRVTGGVNYGYTF
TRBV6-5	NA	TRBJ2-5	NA	TGTGCCAGCACTCAAACGGCGGATCAAGAGACCCAGTACTTC	CASTQTADQETQYF
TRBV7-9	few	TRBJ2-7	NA	TGTGCCAGCAGCCCAACCGGGATGTCCTACGAGCAGTACTTC	CASSPTGMSYEQYF
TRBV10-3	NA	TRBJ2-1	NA	TGTGCCATCGCCGGGACTGACTACAATGAGCAGTTCTTC	CAIAGTDYNEQFF
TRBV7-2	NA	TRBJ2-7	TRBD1	TGTGCCAGCCGGCCCCCGGGACAGGGGACCTACGAGCAGTACTTC	CASRPPGQGTYEQYF
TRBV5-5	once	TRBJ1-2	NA	TGTGCCAGCAGCTTGGGAGATGGTGGCTACACCTTC	CASSLGDGGYTF
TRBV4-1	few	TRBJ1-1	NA	TGCGCCAGCAGCCAAGATAGGGGCAGCATGAACACTGAAGCTTTCTTT	CASSQDRGSMNTEAFF
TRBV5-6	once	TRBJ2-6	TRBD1	TGTGCCAGCAGCTCGACAGGGGATGGGGCCAACGTCCTGACTTTC	CASSSTGDGANVLTF